This entry concerns a single T cell receptor beta chain. Its antigen remains undetermined. Base qualities are not at hand, and no much larger clone is one base apart. The CDR3 holds 15 amino acids from the cysteine to the phenylalanine. Only CDR3 DNA is held: 45 bases, read in frame from base 1. V trim: 4 bases; J trim: 4 bases; unmatched bases: 11. Via the germline V gene, CDR1 is SQVTM and CDR2 ANQGSEA. This specimen belongs to a study of CD8+ T cells in alopecia areata listed by TCRdb under 2018. About the full investigation: The treated patients, all with moderate-to-severe alopecia areata, were enrolled in an open-label pilot trial of oral tofacitinib given at 5 to 10 mg twice daily. Clonality in the scalp was compared among normal scalp (n=4), patchy alopecia areata scalp (n=8), and alopecia totalis/universalis scalp (n=8). In humans, TCRbeta sequencing was performed on scalp tissue and on sorted CD4+ and CD8+ peripheral blood T cells from healthy controls and from patients with patchy or totalis/universalis alopecia areata. Amplification of TCRbeta CDR3 regions was done by immunoSEQ multiplex PCR using 35 Vbeta forward primers and 13 Jbeta reverse primers. RNA came from the PAXgene miRNA kit for fixed scalp, the miRNeasy kit for PBMCs, and the RNeasy kit for mouse skin. Tofacitinib was administered for 6 to 18 months, and 6 months of follow-up off drug were then conducted to assess delayed response and recurrence. High-throughput TCRbeta sequencing was used to examine T cell clonal expansion in alopecia areata in both the C3H/HeJ mouse model and human patients. In treated patients, disease severity was measured using the SALT score, which gives the percentage of scalp surface area affected. Tofacitinib-treated patients had biopsies at baseline and at 4 and 24 weeks of treatment, with a later scalp biopsy in several patients. The full study reports these points: Resident alphabeta T cells in normal human skin are also sequenced, complicating scalp TCR repertoire analysis, unlike mouse skin dominated by gammadelta T cells. With tofacitinib, both scalp clonality and the number of expanded CD8+ clones among the top 100 scalp clones went down significantly. Shared TCR sequences between patients were less evident than in mice, which may be partly attributable to HLA diversity in the patient population. Compared with normal scalp, lesional scalp, particularly in alopecia totalis/universalis, had higher clonality and more expanded CD8+ clones, which suggests antigenic drive. During tofacitinib treatment, many expanded lesional clones stuck around in both scalp and blood, and this persistence may partly explain why relapse happens after treatment is stopped. Because the treated cohort was small and had just a single nonresponder, larger studies are needed to establish links between baseline CD8+ expansion and response.

Per the publication, the treatment or condition label means: oral pan-JAK inhibitor, 5-10 mg twice daily. From alopecia areata patients, peripheral blood was collected along with lesional scalp punch biopsies. After PBMCs were isolated by density centrifugation and stained for CD3, CD4 and CD8, a FACSAria was used to sort CD4+ and CD8+ T cells. The library was produced with the immunoSEQ multiplex PCR assay. To provide template for TCR sequencing, every sample had RNA extracted and reverse transcribed into cDNA. SuperScript III was used for first-strand cDNA synthesis, primed with a 2:1 mix of oligo-dT and random hexamers. Amplification bias was assessed with a synthetic immune receptor repertoire, and residual bias was removed computationally. The source study handled its data this way. Raw reads were preprocessed to remove errors, and CDR3 was defined according to IMGT conventions as the region from the conserved cysteine to phenylalanine. Clonality was computed as 1 minus the Shannon entropy, with the entropy normalized by log2 of the number of productive unique TCRs. Scalp TCRbeta sequences were cross-referenced with sorted blood CD4 and CD8 repertoires so that the CD4 or CD8 identity of scalp clones could be inferred. TCRdb stores this immuneACCESS table with in-frame sequences only. Part of the clones is absent; in the studies checked, under half of the shortfall reflects unresolved V genes, and no reason is known for the rest. D and trimming come from the DNA, and the V and J calls and clone size come from that table. Counted in this sample were fewer than 100,000 clones; just over 70% of them appeared once. Of the sample, around a sixth is held by the ten largest clones.

This TCR was sampled from a human donor with alopecia areata. This specimen consisted of CD8+ T cells sorted from blood, obtained at approximately week 42, from a patient treated with tofacitinib. The rearrangement joined TRBV29-1 to TRBJ2-7, and TRBD1 aligns with 9 junction nucleotides. The CDR3 is CSVVFGTGIGYEQYF. The sequence in DNA is TGCAGCGTTGTCTTCGGGACAGGGATCGGGTACGAGCAGTACTTC.